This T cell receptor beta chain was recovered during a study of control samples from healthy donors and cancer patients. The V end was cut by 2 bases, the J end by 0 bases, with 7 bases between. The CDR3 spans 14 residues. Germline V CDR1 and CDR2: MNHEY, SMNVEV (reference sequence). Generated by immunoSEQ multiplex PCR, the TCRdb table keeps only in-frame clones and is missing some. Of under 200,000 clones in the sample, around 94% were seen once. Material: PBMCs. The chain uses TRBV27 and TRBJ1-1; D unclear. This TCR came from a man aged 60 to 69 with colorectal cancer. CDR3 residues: CASSLSRMNTEAFF. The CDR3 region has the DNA TGTGCCAGCAGTTTAAGTAGGATGAACACTGAAGCTTTCTTT.